One sample yielded the 13 T cell receptor beta chains listed below, sequenced in a study of PD-1 blockade in classical Hodgkin lymphoma. The sample's time point: cycle 4 day 1 (C4D1), after five to seven weeks of nivolumab. With no exception, relapse followed autologous stem cell transplantation in all patients, and brentuximab vedotin exposure varied. Data came from immunoSEQ multiplex PCR; TCRdb stores just in-frame clones and leaves some out. The table shows roughly 100,000 clones, with 85% to 95% occurring only once. The material was peripheral blood mononuclear cells (PBMCs), obtained before the fourth cycle of nivolumab. These TCRs come from a human donor with classical Hodgkin lymphoma.

The chain carries TRBV6-6 and TRBJ2-7; possible D gene TRBD1, 6 bases. In germline, CDR1 is MNHNY, CDR2 SVGAGI (reference sequence). The CDR3 totals 15 residues. V was pared by 0 bases and J by 4 bases, with 13 bases between. The CDR3 loop reads CASSYSRTDPYEQYF. Written as DNA, the CDR3 is TGTGCCAGCAGTTACTCCCGGACAGATCCTTACGAGCAGTACTTC.

The chain carries TRBV5-1 and TRBJ2-7; D possibly matches TRBD1 or TRBD2 (6 bases each). The V and J ends lost 4 bases and 3 bases respectively, with 14 bases between them. The V gene's germline CDR1 is SGHRS and CDR2 YFSETQ. This CDR3 region has 14 residues. As DNA, the CDR3 is TGCGCCAGCAGCATTGGGGGGCTGGGCTACGAGCAGTACTTC. Residues: CASSIGGLGYEQYF. The full variable domain, its missing parts supplied by reference TRBV5-1 and TRBJ2-7, is KAGVTQTPRYLIKTRGQQVTLSCSPISGHRSVSWYQQTPGQGLQFLFEYFSETQRNKGNFPGRFSGRQFSNSRSEMNVSTLELGDSALYLCASSIGGLGYEQYFGPGTRLTVT.

This clone appeared once. This chain uses TRBV5-4 with TRBJ2-5, with D perhaps TRBD1 (6 bases). Trimming removed 5 bases from V and 2 bases from J, with 10 bases in between. Germline CDR1 reads SGHNT; CDR2 reads YYREEE (reference sequence). This CDR3 comprises 13 residues. The CDR3 nucleotides read TGTGCCAGCAGGGGACACACTCAAGAGACCCAGTACTTC. It codes for CASRGHTQETQYF. The whole variable domain, remainder taken from reference TRBV5-4 and TRBJ2-5, is ETGVTQSPTHLIKTRGQQVTLRCSSQSGHNTVSWYQQALGQGPQFIFQYYREEENGRGNFPPRFSGLQFPNYSSELNVNALELDDSALYLCASRGHTQETQYFGPGTRLLVL.

This clone showed up just once. The J gene is TRBJ1-2, the V gene TRBV7-2; D is uncertain. Per germline, CDR1 SGHTA and CDR2 FQGNSA. V was cut by 9 bases and J by 4 bases, with 18 bases left in between. This CDR3 comprises 14 residues. The CDR3 DNA follows: TGTGCCAGTGGAGAGACGTATCGTGGCTATGGCTACACCTTC. Residues: CASGETYRGYGYTF.

The chain is built from TRBV6-1 and TRBJ1-2; D might be TRBD1 (5 bases). CDR1 and CDR2 from the germline V gene are MNHNS and SASEGT. V was clipped by 4 bases and J by 3 bases, with 15 bases between them. The CDR3 length is 15 residues. CDR3 region: CASSVGPARDYGYTF. In DNA form, the CDR3 reads TGTGCCAGCAGTGTAGGTCCCGCCAGGGACTATGGCTACACCTTC.

This clone has just a few counts. The V call is TRBV30, the J call TRBJ1-5, with D hard to call. Germline CDR1 reads GTSNPN; CDR2 reads SVGIG (reference sequence). Trimming shortened V by 0 bases and J by 4 bases, and 7 bases separated the two germline ends. This CDR3 has 13 residues. The CDR3 bases are TGTGCCTGGAGTGTATCGGGGAATCAGCCCCAGCATTTT. Its translation: CAWSVSGNQPQHF.

The V gene is TRBV4-1, the J gene TRBJ1-6; 9 bases agree with TRBD1. Germline CDR1 reads MGHRA; CDR2 reads YSYEKL. This CDR3 is built from 17 residues. V was clipped by 6 bases and J by 7 bases; unmatched bases: 13. CDR3 DNA: TGCGCCAGCAGAGATCCCGGGACAGGGATTAGGAATTCACCCCTCCACTTT. This codes for CASRDPGTGIRNSPLHF.

The V gene is TRBV7-9, the J gene TRBJ2-2, with TRBD2 matching over 10 bases. There are 16 residues in the CDR3. Trimming took 10 bases from V and 5 from J; bases not matched to a gene: 13. Germline-derived CDR1 and CDR2 are SEHNR and FQNEAQ (reference sequence). Here the CDR3 DNA reads TGTGCCAATCCAGGTCCGGGTAGCGGGAGGACCGGGGAGCTGTTTTTT. Translating gives CANPGPGSGRTGELFF.

The chain links TRBV5-1 to TRBJ1-1; maybe TRBD1 (5 bases). V lost 4 bases, J lost 1 base, and 8 bases lay in between. The CDR3 is 13 amino acids. The V gene's germline CDR1 is SGHRS and CDR2 YFSETQ. The CDR3 DNA is TGCGCCAGCAGCGCAGGGACGAACACTGAAGCTTTCTTT. Translating gives CASSAGTNTEAFF.

This chain links TRBV18 with TRBJ1-4, with TRBD1 matching 10 bases. V was clipped by 4 bases and J by 7 bases; unmatched bases: 6. The CDR3 loop spans 15 amino acids. Germline V gives CDR1 KGHSH, CDR2 LQKENI. DNA of the CDR3: TGTGCCAGCTCACTAGGGGACAGGGGAATTGAAAAACTGTTTTTT. This translates into CASSLGDRGIEKLFF.

The V call is TRBV19, the J call TRBJ2-5, with 10 bases matching TRBD1. Looked up from germline, CDR1 is LNHDA and CDR2 is SQIVND (reference sequence). This CDR3 has 16 residues. With 7 bases clipped from V and 5 bases from J, the junction kept 13 bases outside the gene matches. The CDR3 region has the DNA TGTGCCAGTACCCCGGGTGAGACAGGGGGCGGGGAGACCCAGTACTTC. This sequence encodes CASTPGETGGGETQYF. Variable domain in full (rest from reference TRBV19 and TRBJ2-5): DGGITQSPKYLFRKEGQNVTLSCEQNLNHDAMYWYRQDPGQGLRLIYYSQIVNDFQKGDIAEGYSVSREKKESFPLTVTSAQKNPTAFYLCASTPGETGGGETQYFGPGTRLLVL.

CDR3 sequence reads: CATSGRPGPRAKNIQYF. The DNA of the CDR3 is TGTGCCACCAGCGGAAGACCGGGACCGAGAGCCAAAAACATTCAGTACTTC. The chain uses TRBV15 and TRBJ2-4; D assignment may be TRBD1 or TRBD2 (5 bases each). The CDR3 length is 17 residues. V lost 5 bases and J lost 0, with 17 bases in between. The germline V gene encodes CDR1 LNHNV and CDR2 YYDKDF (reference sequence).

The CDR3 sequence: CASSLALADPYEQYF. CDR3 DNA: TGTGCCAGCAGCTTAGCGCTAGCGGACCCCTACGAGCAGTACTTC. The rearrangement links TRBV7-2 to TRBJ2-7; TRBD2 aligns across 7 bases. V trimming: 0 bases; J trimming: 2 bases; junction bases outside the gene matches: 4. This CDR3 is 15 amino acids long. The V gene's germline CDR1 is SGHTA and CDR2 FQGNSA.